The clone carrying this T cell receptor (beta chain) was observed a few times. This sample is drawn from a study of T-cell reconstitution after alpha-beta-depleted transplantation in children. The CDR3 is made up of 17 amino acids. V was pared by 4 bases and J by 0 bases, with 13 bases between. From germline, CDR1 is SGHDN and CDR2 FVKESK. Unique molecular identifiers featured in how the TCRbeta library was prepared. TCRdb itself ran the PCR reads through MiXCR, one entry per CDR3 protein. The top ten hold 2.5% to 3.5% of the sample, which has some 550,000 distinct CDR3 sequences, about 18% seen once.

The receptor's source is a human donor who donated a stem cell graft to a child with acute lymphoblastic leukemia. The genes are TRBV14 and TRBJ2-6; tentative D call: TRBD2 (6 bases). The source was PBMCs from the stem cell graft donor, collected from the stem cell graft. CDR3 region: CASSLRRGYSGANVLTF. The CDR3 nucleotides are TGTGCCAGCAGCCTGAGGAGGGGATACTCTGGGGCCAACGTCCTGACTTTC.